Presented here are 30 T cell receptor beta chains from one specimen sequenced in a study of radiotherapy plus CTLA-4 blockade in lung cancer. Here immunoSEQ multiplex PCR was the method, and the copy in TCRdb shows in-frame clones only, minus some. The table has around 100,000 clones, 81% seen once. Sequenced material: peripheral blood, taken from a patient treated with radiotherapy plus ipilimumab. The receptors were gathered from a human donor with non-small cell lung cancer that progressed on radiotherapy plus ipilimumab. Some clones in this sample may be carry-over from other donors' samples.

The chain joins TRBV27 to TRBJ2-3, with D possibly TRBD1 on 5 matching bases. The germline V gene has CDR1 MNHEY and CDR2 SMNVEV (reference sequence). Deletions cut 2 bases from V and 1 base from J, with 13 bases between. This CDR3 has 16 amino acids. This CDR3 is CASSLGAVKGTDTQYF. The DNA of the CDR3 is TGTGCCAGCAGTTTAGGGGCCGTAAAGGGCACAGATACGCAGTATTTT.

CDR3 in amino acids: CASSSEGGTEAFF. CDR3 nucleotides: TGTGCCAGCAGTTCGGAAGGGGGGACTGAAGCTTTCTTT. The chain carries TRBV7-9 and TRBJ1-1; weak D call: TRBD1 (6 bases). There are 13 residues in the CDR3. V was pared by 6 bases and J by 5 bases, with 13 bases between. Germline V gene sequence: CDR1 SEHNR, CDR2 FQNEAQ (reference sequence).

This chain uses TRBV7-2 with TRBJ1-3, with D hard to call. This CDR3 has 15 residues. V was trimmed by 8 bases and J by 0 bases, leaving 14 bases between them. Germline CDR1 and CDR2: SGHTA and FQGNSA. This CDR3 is CASLLSAHSGNTIYF. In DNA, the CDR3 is TGTGCCAGCCTACTCTCGGCCCACTCTGGAAACACCATATATTTT.

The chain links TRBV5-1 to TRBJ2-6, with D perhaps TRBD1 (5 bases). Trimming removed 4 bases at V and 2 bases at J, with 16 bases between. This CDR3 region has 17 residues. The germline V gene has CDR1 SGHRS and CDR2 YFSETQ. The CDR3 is CASSQDMLGAGANVLTF. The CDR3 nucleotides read TGCGCCAGCAGCCAGGACATGCTGGGCGCTGGGGCCAACGTCCTGACTTTC.

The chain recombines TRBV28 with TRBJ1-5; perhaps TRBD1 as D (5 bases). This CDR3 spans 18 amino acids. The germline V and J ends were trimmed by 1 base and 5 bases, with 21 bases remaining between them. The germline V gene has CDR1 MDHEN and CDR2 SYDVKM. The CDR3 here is CASSLLGAGGGSHQPQHF. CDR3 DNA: TGTGCCAGCAGTTTATTAGGGGCTGGGGGAGGGTCGCATCAGCCCCAGCATTTT.

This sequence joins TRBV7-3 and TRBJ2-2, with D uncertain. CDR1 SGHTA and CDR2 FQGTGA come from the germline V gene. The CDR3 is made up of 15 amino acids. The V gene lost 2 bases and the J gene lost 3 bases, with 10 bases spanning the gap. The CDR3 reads CASSLVPGYTGELFF. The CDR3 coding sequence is TGTGCCAGCAGCTTAGTTCCGGGCTACACCGGGGAGCTGTTTTTT.

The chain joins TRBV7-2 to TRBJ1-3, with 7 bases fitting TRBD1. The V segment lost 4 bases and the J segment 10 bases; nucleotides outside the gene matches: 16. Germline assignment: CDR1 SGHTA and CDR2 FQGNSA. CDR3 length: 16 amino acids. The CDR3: CASSSPRTGSRRTIYF. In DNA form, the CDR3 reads TGTGCCAGCAGCTCCCCCAGGACAGGTTCGAGGAGGACCATATATTTT.

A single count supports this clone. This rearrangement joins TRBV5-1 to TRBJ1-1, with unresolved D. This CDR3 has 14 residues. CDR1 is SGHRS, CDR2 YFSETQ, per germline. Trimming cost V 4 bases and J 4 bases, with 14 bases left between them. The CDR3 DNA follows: TGCGCCAGCAGCCCCTGGGTGTCTGGCACTGAAGCTTTCTTT. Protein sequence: CASSPWVSGTEAFF.

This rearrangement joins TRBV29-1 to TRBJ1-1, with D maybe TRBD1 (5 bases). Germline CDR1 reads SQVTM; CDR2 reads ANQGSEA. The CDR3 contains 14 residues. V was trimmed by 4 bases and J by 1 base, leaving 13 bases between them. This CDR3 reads CSVVHPGGNTEAFF. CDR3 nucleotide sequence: TGCAGCGTTGTGCATCCGGGGGGGAACACTGAAGCTTTCTTT.

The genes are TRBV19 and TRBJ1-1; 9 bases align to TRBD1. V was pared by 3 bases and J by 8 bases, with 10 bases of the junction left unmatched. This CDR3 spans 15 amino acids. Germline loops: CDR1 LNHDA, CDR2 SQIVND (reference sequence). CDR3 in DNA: TGTGCCAGTAGTATCTGGGGACAGGGAGCCGAAGAAGCTTTCTTT. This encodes CASSIWGQGAEEAFF. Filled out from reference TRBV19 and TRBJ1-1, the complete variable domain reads DGGITQSPKYLFRKEGQNVTLSCEQNLNHDAMYWYRQDPGQGLRLIYYSQIVNDFQKGDIAEGYSVSREKKESFPLTVTSAQKNPTAFYLCASSIWGQGAEEAFFGQGTRLTVV.

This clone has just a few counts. CDR3: CASSLRTGLNEKLFF. The CDR3 DNA reads TGTGCCAGCAGCTTAAGGACAGGGCTTAATGAAAAACTGTTTTTT. This chain joins TRBV7-9 and TRBJ1-4; 8 bases match TRBD1. Germline-derived CDR1 and CDR2 are SEHNR and FQNEAQ (reference sequence). With 2 bases clipped from V and 4 bases from J, the junction kept 3 bases outside the gene matches. CDR3 length: 15 amino acids.

The CDR3, as DNA: TGTGCCAGCAGCTTAGAGGCAGGGTTAGATTCACCCCTCCACTTT. Its protein product is CASSLEAGLDSPLHF. This chain joins TRBV7-6 and TRBJ1-6; tentative D call: TRBD1 (5 bases). Germline loops: CDR1 SGHVS, CDR2 FNYEAQ. Trimming cost V 1 base and J 8 bases, with 12 bases left between them. The CDR3 is 15 amino acids.

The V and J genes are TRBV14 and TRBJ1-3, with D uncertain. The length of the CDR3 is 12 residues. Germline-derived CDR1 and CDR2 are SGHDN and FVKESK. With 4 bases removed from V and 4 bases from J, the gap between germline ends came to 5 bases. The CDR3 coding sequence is TGTGCCAGCAGCCCCTTCGGAAACACCATATATTTT. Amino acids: CASSPFGNTIYF.

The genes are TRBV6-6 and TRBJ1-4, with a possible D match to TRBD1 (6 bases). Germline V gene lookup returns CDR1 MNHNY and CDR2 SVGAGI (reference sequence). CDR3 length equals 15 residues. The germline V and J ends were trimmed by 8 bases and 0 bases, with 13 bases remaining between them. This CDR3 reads CASLRGGTTNEKLFF. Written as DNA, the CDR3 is TGTGCCAGCTTAAGGGGGGGAACAACTAATGAAAAACTGTTTTTT.

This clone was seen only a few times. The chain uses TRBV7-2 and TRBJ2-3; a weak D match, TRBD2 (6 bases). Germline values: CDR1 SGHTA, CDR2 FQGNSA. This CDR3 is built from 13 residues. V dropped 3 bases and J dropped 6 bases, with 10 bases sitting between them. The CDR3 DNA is TGTGCCAGCAGCTTTAGTGGGGGGGATACGCAGTATTTT. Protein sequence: CASSFSGGDTQYF.

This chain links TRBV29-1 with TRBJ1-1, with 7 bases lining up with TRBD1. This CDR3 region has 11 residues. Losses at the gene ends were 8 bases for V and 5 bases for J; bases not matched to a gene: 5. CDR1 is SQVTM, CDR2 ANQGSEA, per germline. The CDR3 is CSHRGRTEAFF. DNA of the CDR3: TGCAGCCACAGGGGAAGAACTGAAGCTTTCTTT.

In DNA, the CDR3 is TGCAGTGCTTGGACCACAGATACGCAGTATTTT. Protein product: CSAWTTDTQYF. J is TRBJ2-3 and V is TRBV20-1; the D is unclear. This CDR3 region has 11 residues. V lost 5 bases to trimming and J lost 2 bases, with 5 bases between them. Germline V gene lookup returns CDR1 DFQATT and CDR2 SNEGSKA (reference sequence).

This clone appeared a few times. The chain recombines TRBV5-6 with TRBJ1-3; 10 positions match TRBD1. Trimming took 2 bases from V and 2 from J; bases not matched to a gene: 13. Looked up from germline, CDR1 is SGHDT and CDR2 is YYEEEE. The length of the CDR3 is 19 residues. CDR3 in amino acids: CASSLLRTGGLRTGNTIYF. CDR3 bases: TGTGCCAGCAGCTTACTCCGGACAGGGGGGCTTAGGACTGGAAACACCATATATTTT.

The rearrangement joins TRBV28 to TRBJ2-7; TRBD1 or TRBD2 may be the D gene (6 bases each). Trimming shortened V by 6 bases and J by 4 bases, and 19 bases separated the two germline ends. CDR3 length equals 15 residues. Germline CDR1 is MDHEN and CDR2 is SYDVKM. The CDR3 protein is CASSRGGDNPYEQYF. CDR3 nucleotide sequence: TGTGCCAGCAGCCGAGGAGGGGACAACCCTTACGAGCAGTACTTC.

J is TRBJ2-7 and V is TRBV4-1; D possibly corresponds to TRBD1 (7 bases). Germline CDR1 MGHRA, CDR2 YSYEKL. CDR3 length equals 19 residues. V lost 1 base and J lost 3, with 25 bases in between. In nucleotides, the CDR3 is TGCGCCAGCAGCCAAGTTTTGATCCAGGGGGTAGGAGGGGGCTACGAGCAGTACTTC. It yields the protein CASSQVLIQGVGGGYEQYF.

CDR3 coding DNA: TGTGCCTGGAGTGGTGGTAGCGGGGGAGACTCCTACAATGAGCAGTTCTTC. This gives the protein CAWSGGSGGDSYNEQFF. The chain couples TRBV30 to TRBJ2-1; 9 positions agree with TRBD2. This CDR3 region has 17 residues. J was trimmed by 0 bases and V by 1 base; bases with no gene match: 7. Germline assignment: CDR1 GTSNPN and CDR2 SVGIG (reference sequence).

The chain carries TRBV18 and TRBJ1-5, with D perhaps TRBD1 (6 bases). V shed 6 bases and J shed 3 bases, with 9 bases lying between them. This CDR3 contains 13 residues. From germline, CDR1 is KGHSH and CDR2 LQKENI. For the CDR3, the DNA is TGTGCCAGCTCCACAGGGTTCAATCAGCCCCAGCATTTT. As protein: CASSTGFNQPQHF.

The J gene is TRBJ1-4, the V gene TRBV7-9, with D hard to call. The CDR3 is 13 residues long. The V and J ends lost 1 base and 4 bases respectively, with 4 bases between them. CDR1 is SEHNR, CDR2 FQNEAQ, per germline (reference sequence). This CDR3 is CASSLGGNEKLFF. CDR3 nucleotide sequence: TGTGCCAGCAGCTTAGGAGGTAATGAAAAACTGTTTTTT. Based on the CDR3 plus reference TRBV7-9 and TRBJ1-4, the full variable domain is DTGVSQNPRHKITKRGQNVTFRCDPISEHNRLYWYRQTLGQGPEFLTYFQNEAQLEKSRLLSDRFSAERPKGSFSTLEIQRTEQGDSAMYLCASSLGGNEKLFFGSGTQLSVL.

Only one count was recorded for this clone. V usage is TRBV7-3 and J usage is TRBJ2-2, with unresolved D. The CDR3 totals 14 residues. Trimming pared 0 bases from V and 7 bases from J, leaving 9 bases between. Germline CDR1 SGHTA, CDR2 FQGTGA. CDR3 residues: CASSLTRGDGELFF. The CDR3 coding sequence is TGTGCCAGCAGCTTAACTAGAGGAGACGGGGAGCTGTTTTTT.

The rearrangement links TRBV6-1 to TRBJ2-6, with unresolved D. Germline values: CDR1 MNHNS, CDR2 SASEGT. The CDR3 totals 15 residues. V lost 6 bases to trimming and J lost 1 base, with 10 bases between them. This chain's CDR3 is CASRLLNSGANVLTF. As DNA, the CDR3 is TGTGCCAGCAGACTTTTAAATTCTGGGGCCAACGTCCTGACTTTC.

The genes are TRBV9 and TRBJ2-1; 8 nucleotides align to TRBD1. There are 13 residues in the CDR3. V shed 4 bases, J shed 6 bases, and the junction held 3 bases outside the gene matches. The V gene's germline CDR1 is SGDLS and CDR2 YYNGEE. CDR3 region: CASSPGQGNEQFF. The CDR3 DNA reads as TGTGCCAGCAGCCCTGGACAGGGCAATGAGCAGTTCTTC.

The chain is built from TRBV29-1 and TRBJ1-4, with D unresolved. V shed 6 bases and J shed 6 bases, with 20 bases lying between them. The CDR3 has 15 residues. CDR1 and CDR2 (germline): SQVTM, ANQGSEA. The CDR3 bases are TGCAGCGTGCTACCCCATGGGCAGAGGGATGAAAAACTGTTTTTT. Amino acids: CSVLPHGQRDEKLFF.

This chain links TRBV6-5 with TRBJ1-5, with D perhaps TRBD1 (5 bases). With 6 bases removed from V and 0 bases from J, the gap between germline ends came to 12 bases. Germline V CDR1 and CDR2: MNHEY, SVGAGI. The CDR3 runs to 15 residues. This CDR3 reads CASSRDGYSNQPQHF. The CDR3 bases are TGTGCCAGCAGCAGGGACGGATATAGCAATCAGCCCCAGCATTTT.

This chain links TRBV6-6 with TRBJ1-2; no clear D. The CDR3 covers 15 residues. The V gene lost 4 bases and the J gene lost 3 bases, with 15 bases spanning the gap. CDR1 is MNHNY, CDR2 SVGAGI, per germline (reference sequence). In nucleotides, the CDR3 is TGTGCCAGCAGTTTATCAACACTGTATGACTATGGCTACACCTTC. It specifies CASSLSTLYDYGYTF.

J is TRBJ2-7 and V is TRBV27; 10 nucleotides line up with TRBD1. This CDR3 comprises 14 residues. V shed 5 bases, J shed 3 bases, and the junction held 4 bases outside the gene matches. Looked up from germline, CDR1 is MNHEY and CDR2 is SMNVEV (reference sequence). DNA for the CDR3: TGTGCCAGCAGTACGAGGACAGGGGGCTACGAGCAGTACTTC. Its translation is CASSTRTGGYEQYF.